These 14 T cell receptor beta chains share one sample of origin, sequenced in a study of shared clonotypes between healthy human individuals. Sequencing was performed with immunoSEQ multiplex PCR; in TCRdb, only in-frame clones are kept and a portion is missing. Among around 2.1 million clones, 90% to 97% were seen once, and the ten largest hold less than 0.15%. Input material: naive CD4+ T cells sorted from blood. Subset: CD45RA+ positively selected. These receptors were collected from a man between 18 and 35 years old in good health.

The rearrangement joins TRBV6-5 to TRBJ1-1; D uncertain. Germline CDR1 and CDR2: MNHEY and SVGAGI. Trimming cost V 2 bases and J 8 bases, with 9 bases left between them. This CDR3 contains 12 residues. The CDR3 coding sequence is TGTGCCAGCAGTTACGGGTCGGGGGAAGCTTTCTTT. It specifies CASSYGSGEAFF.

This chain joins TRBV6-1 and TRBJ1-5, with 9 positions matching TRBD1. From germline, CDR1 is MNHNS and CDR2 SASEGT. Trimming cost V 4 bases and J 10 bases; bases outside gene matches: 8. The CDR3 spans 14 residues. The CDR3 region has the DNA TGTGCCAGCAGTGCCGGGACAGGGAAGATCCCCCAGCATTTT. It codes for CASSAGTGKIPQHF.

The J gene is TRBJ2-3, the V gene TRBV7-2; a weak D match, TRBD1 (5 bases). V shed 2 bases and J shed 6 bases, with 12 bases lying between them. Germline-derived CDR1 and CDR2 are SGHTA and FQGNSA. The CDR3 totals 14 residues. The CDR3 is CASSLNAGPDTQYF. The CDR3 coding sequence is TGTGCCAGCAGCTTAAACGCAGGGCCCGATACGCAGTATTTT.

The chain combines TRBV19 with TRBJ1-5, with 10 positions matching TRBD1. V trimming: 7 bases; J trimming: 2 bases; junction bases outside the gene matches: 5. The CDR3 contains 15 residues. Germline V lookup: CDR1 LNHDA, CDR2 SQIVND (reference sequence). CDR3 protein: CASITGTGGNQPQHF. In DNA form, the CDR3 reads TGTGCCAGTATCACCGGGACAGGGGGCAATCAGCCCCAGCATTTT.

The chain recombines TRBV7-6 with TRBJ1-6, with D unclear. This CDR3 has 13 residues. V shed 1 base and J shed 10 bases, with 8 bases lying between them. Germline assignment: CDR1 SGHVS and CDR2 FNYEAQ. The CDR3, as DNA: TGTGCCAGCAGCTTAGTCCAGGACTCACCCCTCCACTTT. This sequence encodes CASSLVQDSPLHF.

This clone was picked up one time. One junction end disagrees with the germline gene, perhaps due to a read error. The rearrangement joins TRBV2 to TRBJ1-4; D possibly corresponds to TRBD1 (5 bases). The CDR3 runs 14 residues. Germline values: CDR1 SNHLY, CDR2 FYNNEI. The CDR3 is CASSDIGGNEKLFF. As DNA, the CDR3 is TGTGCCAGCAGTGATATTGGGGGTAATGAAAAGCTGTTTTTT.

V usage is TRBV6-1 and J usage is TRBJ2-7, with TRBD1 matching over 9 bases. The CDR3 contains 14 residues. V dropped 4 bases and J dropped 3; count of bases not matched to a gene: 4. Germline CDR1 and CDR2: MNHNS and SASEGT. The CDR3 region has the DNA TGTGCCAGCAGTGCGACAGGGGGTTACTACGAGCAGTACTTC. Protein product: CASSATGGYYEQYF.

This clone was picked up a small number of times. The same CDR3 is also encoded by other DNA sequences in this sample. The V call is TRBV6-5, the J call TRBJ2-7; D is perhaps TRBD1 (6 bases). CDR1 is MNHEY, CDR2 SVGAGI, per germline. The germline V and J ends were trimmed by 4 bases and 3 bases, with 7 bases remaining between them. The CDR3 is 12 residues long. As DNA, the CDR3 is TGTGCCAGCAGTTCGGACAGCTACGAGCAGTACTTC. Its protein product is CASSSDSYEQYF.

The J gene is TRBJ1-1, the V gene TRBV29-1; D is undetermined. The V end was cut by 7 bases, the J end by 5 bases, with 20 bases between. The germline V gene has CDR1 SQVTM and CDR2 ANQGSEA. The CDR3 spans 14 residues. The CDR3 region is CSAEDGPLGTEAFF. The CDR3 nucleotides are TGCAGCGCGGAGGATGGCCCTCTTGGGACTGAAGCTTTCTTT.

The chain carries TRBV6-5 and TRBJ1-1, with 9 bases lining up with TRBD1. Germline V CDR1 and CDR2: MNHEY, SVGAGI. J lost 1 base, V lost 10 bases, and 7 bases had no gene match. CDR3 length equals 14 residues. The CDR3 spells CANIGTGQNTEAFF. As DNA, the CDR3 is TGTGCCAACATAGGGACAGGGCAGAACACTGAAGCTTTCTTT.

The chain couples TRBV7-9 to TRBJ2-1, with D hard to call. Per germline, CDR1 SEHNR and CDR2 FQNEAQ (reference sequence). Trimming took 5 bases from V and 2 from J, leaving 13 bases between them. The CDR3 length is 15 residues. The CDR3 protein is CASSLRKGTYNEQFF. In DNA form, the CDR3 reads TGTGCCAGCAGCCTAAGGAAAGGGACCTACAATGAGCAGTTCTTC.

The chain uses TRBV28 and TRBJ2-7, with 8 bases lining up with TRBD2. The CDR3 loop spans 15 amino acids. The germline gives CDR1 MDHEN, CDR2 SYDVKM. V shed 7 bases and J 0 bases; nucleotides not matched to a gene: 8. The CDR3 loop is CASTRGGAVSYEQYF. The CDR3 bases are TGTGCCAGCACTCGGGGGGGGGCAGTCTCCTACGAGCAGTACTTC.

This clone has a single count. The J gene is TRBJ1-2, the V gene TRBV30; D uncertain. Deletions cut 4 bases from V and 4 bases from J, with 19 bases between. CDR1 is GTSNPN, CDR2 SVGIG, per germline (reference sequence). The CDR3 runs 15 residues. Here the CDR3 reads CAWIYGPNLPYGYTF. The DNA for the CDR3 is TGTGCCTGGATTTACGGGCCGAATCTTCCCTATGGCTACACCTTC.

The rearrangement links TRBV18 to TRBJ2-3; 13 bases map to TRBD2. V shed 3 bases, J shed 7 bases, and the junction held 4 bases outside the gene matches. CDR1 is KGHSH and CDR2 is LQKENI in the germline V gene. This CDR3 has 15 residues. CDR3: CASSPGLAGANTQYF. CDR3 in DNA: TGTGCCAGCTCACCTGGACTAGCGGGGGCGAATACGCAGTATTTT.